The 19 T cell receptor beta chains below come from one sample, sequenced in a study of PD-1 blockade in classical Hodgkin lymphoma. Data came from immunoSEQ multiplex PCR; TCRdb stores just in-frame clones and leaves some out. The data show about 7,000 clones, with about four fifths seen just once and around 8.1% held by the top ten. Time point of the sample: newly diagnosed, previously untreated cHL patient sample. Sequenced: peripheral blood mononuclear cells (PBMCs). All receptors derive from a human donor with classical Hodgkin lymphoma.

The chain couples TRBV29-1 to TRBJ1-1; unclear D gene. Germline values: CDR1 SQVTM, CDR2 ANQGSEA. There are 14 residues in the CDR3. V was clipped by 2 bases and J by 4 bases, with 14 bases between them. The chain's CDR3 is CSVENVGRSTEAFF. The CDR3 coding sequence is TGCAGCGTTGAAAACGTAGGGAGGAGCACTGAAGCTTTCTTT.

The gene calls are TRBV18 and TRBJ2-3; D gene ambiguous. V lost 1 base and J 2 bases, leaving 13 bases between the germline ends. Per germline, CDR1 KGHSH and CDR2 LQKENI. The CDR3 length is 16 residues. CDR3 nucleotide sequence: TGTGCCAGCTCACCACTTCCGCGGCAGTACACAGATACGCAGTATTTT. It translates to CASSPLPRQYTDTQYF.

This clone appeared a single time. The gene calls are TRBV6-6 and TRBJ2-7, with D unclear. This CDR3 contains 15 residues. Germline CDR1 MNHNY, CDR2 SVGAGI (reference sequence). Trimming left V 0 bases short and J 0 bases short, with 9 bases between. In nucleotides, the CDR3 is TGTGCCAGCAGTTACTCGATCGCAGTCTCCTACGAGCAGTACTTC. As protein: CASSYSIAVSYEQYF.

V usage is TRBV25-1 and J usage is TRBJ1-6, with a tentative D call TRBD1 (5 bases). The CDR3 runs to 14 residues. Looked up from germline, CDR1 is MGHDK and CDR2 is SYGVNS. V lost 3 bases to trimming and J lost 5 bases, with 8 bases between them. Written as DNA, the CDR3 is TGTGCCAGCAGTGATGGGGGGGATAATTCACCCCTCCACTTT. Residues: CASSDGGDNSPLHF.

CDR3 sequence (DNA): TGCAGCGTTGAACCCCTTCTTAGCACAGATACGCAGTATTTT. It specifies CSVEPLLSTDTQYF. The V call is TRBV29-1, the J call TRBJ2-3; D unresolved. Trimming cost V 2 bases and J 0 bases, with 9 bases left between them. This CDR3 region has 14 residues. Germline CDR1 reads SQVTM; CDR2 reads ANQGSEA.

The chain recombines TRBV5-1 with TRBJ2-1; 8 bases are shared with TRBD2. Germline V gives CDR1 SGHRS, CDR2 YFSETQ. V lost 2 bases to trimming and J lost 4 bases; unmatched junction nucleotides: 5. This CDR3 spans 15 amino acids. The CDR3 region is CASSFRSGGYNEQFF. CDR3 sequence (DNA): TGCGCCAGCAGCTTTAGAAGCGGGGGTTACAATGAGCAGTTCTTC. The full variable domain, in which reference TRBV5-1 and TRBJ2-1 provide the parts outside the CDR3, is KAGVTQTPRYLIKTRGQQVTLSCSPISGHRSVSWYQQTPGQGLQFLFEYFSETQRNKGNFPGRFSGRQFSNSRSEMNVSTLELGDSALYLCASSFRSGGYNEQFFGPGTRLTVL.

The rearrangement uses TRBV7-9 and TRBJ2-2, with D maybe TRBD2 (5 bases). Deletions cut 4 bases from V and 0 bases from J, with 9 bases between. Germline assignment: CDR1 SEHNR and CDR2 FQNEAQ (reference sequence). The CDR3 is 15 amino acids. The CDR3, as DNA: TGTGCCAGCAGCTCGGGGTTTCCGAACACCGGGGAGCTGTTTTTT. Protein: CASSSGFPNTGELFF. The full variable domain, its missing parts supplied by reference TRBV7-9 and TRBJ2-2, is DTGVSQNPRHKITKRGQNVTFRCDPISEHNRLYWYRQTLGQGPEFLTYFQNEAQLEKSRLLSDRFSAERPKGSFSTLEIQRTEQGDSAMYLCASSSGFPNTGELFFGEGSRLTVL.

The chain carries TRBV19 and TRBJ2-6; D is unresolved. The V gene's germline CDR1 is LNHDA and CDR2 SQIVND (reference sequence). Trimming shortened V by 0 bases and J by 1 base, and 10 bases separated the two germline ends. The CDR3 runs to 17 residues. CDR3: CASSIDPRGSGANVLTF. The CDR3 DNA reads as TGTGCCAGTAGTATAGATCCGAGAGGATCTGGGGCCAACGTCCTGACTTTC. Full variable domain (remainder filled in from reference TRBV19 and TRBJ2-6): DGGITQSPKYLFRKEGQNVTLSCEQNLNHDAMYWYRQDPGQGLRLIYYSQIVNDFQKGDIAEGYSVSREKKESFPLTVTSAQKNPTAFYLCASSIDPRGSGANVLTFGAGSRLTVL.

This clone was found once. The CDR3 loop reads CASSLSATDTQYF. In nucleotides, the CDR3 is TGTGCCAGCAGTCTAAGTGCGACAGATACGCAGTATTTT. This chain links TRBV14 with TRBJ2-3; D call uncertain. The CDR3 length is 13 residues. Trimming pared 6 bases from V and 3 bases from J, leaving 10 bases between. Germline V CDR1 and CDR2: SGHDN, FVKESK.

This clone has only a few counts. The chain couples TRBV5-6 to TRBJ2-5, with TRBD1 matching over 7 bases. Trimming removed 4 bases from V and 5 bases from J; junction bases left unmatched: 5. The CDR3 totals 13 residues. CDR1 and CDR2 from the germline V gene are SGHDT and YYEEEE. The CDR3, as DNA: TGTGCCAGCAGCGACAGGGTCGGGGAGACCCAGTACTTC. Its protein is CASSDRVGETQYF.

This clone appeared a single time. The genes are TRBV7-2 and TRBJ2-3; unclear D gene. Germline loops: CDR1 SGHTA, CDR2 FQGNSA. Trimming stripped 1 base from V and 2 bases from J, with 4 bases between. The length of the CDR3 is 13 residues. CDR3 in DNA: TGTGCCAGCAGCTTAGACTACACAGATACGCAGTATTTT. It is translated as CASSLDYTDTQYF. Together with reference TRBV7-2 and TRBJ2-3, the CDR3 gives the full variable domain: GAGVSQSPSNKVTEKGKDVELRCDPISGHTALYWYRQSLGQGLEFLIYFQGNSAPDKSGLPSDRFSAERTGGSVSTLTIQRTQQEDSAVYLCASSLDYTDTQYFGPGTRLTVL.

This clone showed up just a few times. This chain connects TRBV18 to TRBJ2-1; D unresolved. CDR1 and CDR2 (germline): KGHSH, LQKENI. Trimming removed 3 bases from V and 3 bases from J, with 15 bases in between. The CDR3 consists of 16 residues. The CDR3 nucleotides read TGTGCCAGCTCACCCCTATACGGCGACCTCTACAATGAGCAGTTCTTC. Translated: CASSPLYGDLYNEQFF.

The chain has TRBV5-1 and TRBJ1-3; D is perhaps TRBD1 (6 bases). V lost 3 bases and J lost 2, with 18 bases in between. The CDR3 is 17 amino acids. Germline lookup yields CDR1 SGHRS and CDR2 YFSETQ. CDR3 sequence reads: CASSSGGTGSAGNTIYF. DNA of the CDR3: TGCGCCAGCAGCTCTGGTGGTACAGGGTCGGCTGGAAACACCATATATTTT.

This chain's CDR3 is CASSMDPYQPQHF. The DNA for the CDR3 is TGTGCCAGTAGTATGGACCCCTATCAGCCCCAGCATTTT. The rearrangement uses TRBV19 and TRBJ1-5, with D uncertain. V was cut by 3 bases and J by 5 bases, with 8 bases left in between. Germline assignment: CDR1 LNHDA and CDR2 SQIVND (reference sequence). The CDR3 contains 13 residues.

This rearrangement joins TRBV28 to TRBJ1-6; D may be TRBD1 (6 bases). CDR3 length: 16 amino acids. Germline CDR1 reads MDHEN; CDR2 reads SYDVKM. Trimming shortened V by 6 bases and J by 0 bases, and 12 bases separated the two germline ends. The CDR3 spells CASRGGASSYNSPLHF. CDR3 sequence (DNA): TGTGCCAGCAGGGGGGGGGCGAGCTCCTATAATTCACCCCTCCACTTT.

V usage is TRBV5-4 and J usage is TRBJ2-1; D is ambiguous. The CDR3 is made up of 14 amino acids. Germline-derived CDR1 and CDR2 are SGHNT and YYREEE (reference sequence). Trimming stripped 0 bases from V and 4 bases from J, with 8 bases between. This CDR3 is CASSLEGGYNEQFF. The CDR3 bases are TGTGCCAGCAGCTTGGAAGGCGGTTACAATGAGCAGTTCTTC.

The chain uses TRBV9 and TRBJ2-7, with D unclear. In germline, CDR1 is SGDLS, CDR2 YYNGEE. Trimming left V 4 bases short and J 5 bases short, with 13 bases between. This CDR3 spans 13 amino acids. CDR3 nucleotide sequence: TGTGCCAGCAGCACCCCCCCTGAGGACGAGCAGTACTTC. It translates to CASSTPPEDEQYF.

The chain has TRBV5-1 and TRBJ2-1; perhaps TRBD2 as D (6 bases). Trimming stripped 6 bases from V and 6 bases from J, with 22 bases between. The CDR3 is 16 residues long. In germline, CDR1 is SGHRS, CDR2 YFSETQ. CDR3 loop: CASTQLGGGVPNEQFF. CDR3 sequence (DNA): TGCGCCAGCACACAGCTTGGTGGCGGGGTCCCCAATGAGCAGTTCTTC.

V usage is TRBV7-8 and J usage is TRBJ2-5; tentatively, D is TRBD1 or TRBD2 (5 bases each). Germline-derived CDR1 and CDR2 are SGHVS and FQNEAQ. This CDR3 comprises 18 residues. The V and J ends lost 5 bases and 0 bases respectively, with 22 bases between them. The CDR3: CASSPHRSGTANQETQYF. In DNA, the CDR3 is TGTGCCAGCAGCCCACACCGCTCCGGGACGGCCAACCAAGAGACCCAGTACTTC. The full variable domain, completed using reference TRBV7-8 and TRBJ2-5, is GAGVSQSPRYKVAKRGQDVALRCDPISGHVSLFWYQQALGQGPEFLTYFQNEAQLDKSGLPSDRFFAERPEGSVSTLKIQRTQQEDSAVYLCASSPHRSGTANQETQYFGPGTRLLVL.